A selection of T cell receptor beta chains follows, all from one sample in a study of shared clonotypes between healthy human individuals. Assay: immunoSEQ multiplex PCR; the TCRdb copy retains only in-frame clones and omits some. Here the sample spans about 1.5 million clones, 95% to 99% being singletons. The sequenced material came from naive CD4+ T cells sorted from blood. The source of these receptors is a man aged 25 to 45 in good health. Each CDR3 is given with its conserved first and last residue. Fields, in order: V gene, clone size, D gene, J gene, CDR3 protein, CDR3 DNA. D genes are given only for firm matches. A clone size is listed for some rows: how often the clone was seen (once, few, many), or a class if it is expanded.

>TRBV28|.|TRBD1|TRBJ1-1
CASSFPIGQGNSEAFF
TGTGCCAGCAGTTTCCCCATCGGACAGGGCAACTCTGAAGCTTTCTTT
>TRBV7-2|.|.|TRBJ2-7
CASSRSGGGYEQYF
TGTGCCAGCAGCCGTTCGGGTGGAGGTTACGAGCAGTACTTC
>TRBV5-1|.|TRBD2|TRBJ2-3
CASSLGAGALPDTQYF
TGCGCCAGCAGCTTGGGAGCGGGAGCCCTCCCAGATACGCAGTATTTT
>TRBV7-8|once|.|TRBJ2-7
CASSHSRARGYEQYF
TGTGCCAGCAGTCATAGCCGGGCCCGAGGTTACGAGCAGTACTTC
>TRBV10-3|.|.|TRBJ2-6
CAISGTSPSSGANVLTF
TGTGCCATCAGTGGAACTAGCCCCAGCTCTGGGGCCAACGTCCTGACTTTC
>TRBV10-3|.|TRBD2|TRBJ2-1
CAISEKSGSSSEQFF
TGTGCCATCAGTGAAAAAAGCGGGAGCAGCTCTGAGCAGTTCTTC
>TRBV4-1|.|.|TRBJ2-7
CASSLATGSYEQYF
TGCGCCAGCAGCCTGGCCACCGGAAGCTACGAGCAGTACTTC
>TRBV5-1|.|.|TRBJ2-7
CASSPRQLDSYEQYF
TGCGCCAGCAGCCCCAGGCAGCTAGATTCCTACGAGCAGTACTTC
>TRBV11-3|.|.|TRBJ1-1
CASRPSHTTNTEAFF
TGTGCCAGCAGACCATCACACACTACGAACACTGAAGCTTTCTTT
>TRBV11-2|once|.|TRBJ2-3
CASSLAGVGDTQYF
TGTGCCAGCAGCTTAGCGGGAGTGGGAGATACGCAGTATTTT
>TRBV5-4|.|.|TRBJ1-1
CASSLAGLHEAFF
TGTGCCAGCAGCTTGGCCGGGTTACATGAAGCTTTCTTT
>TRBV6-5|.|.|TRBJ2-5
CASSYSLIQETQYF
TGTGCCAGCAGTTACTCCCTGATCCAAGAGACCCAGTACTTC
>TRBV14|.|.|TRBJ2-2
CASSQVSAGELFF
TGTGCCAGCAGCCAAGTGTCTGCCGGGGAGCTGTTTTTT
>TRBV5-4|.|TRBD1|TRBJ2-7
CASSFPGQGAGSEQYF
TGTGCCAGCAGCTTCCCCGGGCAGGGGGCAGGAAGTGAGCAGTACTTC
>TRBV27|.|TRBD1|TRBJ2-5
CASSAYRGPNQETQYF
TGTGCCAGCAGTGCCTACAGGGGGCCCAACCAAGAGACCCAGTACTTC
>TRBV2|.|.|TRBJ2-5
CASRQSILATKETQYF
TGTGCCAGCAGGCAGAGTATCCTAGCGACCAAAGAGACCCAGTACTTC
>TRBV5-3|once|.|TRBJ2-7
CARIQRGGTILYEQYF
TGTGCCAGAATCCAGAGGGGCGGGACAATTCTCTACGAGCAGTACTTC
>TRBV29-1|.|TRBD1|TRBJ2-1
CSVARDRGLSGSYNEQFF
TGCAGCGTGGCCCGGGACAGGGGGCTATCAGGCTCCTACAATGAGCAGTTCTTC
>TRBV5-1|.|.|TRBJ2-3
CASSTTGDGTQYF
TGCGCCAGCAGCACGACGGGAGACGGTACGCAGTATTTT
>TRBV13|.|.|TRBJ2-1
CASREGGGSYNEQFF
TGTGCCAGCAGAGAAGGGGGGGGCAGTTACAATGAGCAGTTCTTC
>TRBV10-3|.|.|TRBJ1-4
CAITARQGDEKLFF
TGTGCCATCACCGCTCGCCAGGGAGATGAAAAACTGTTTTTT
>TRBV6-1|once|.|TRBJ1-1
CASSETGRNTEAFF
TGTGCCAGCAGTGAGACGGGGAGGAACACTGAAGCTTTCTTT
>TRBV28|.|.|TRBJ1-1
CASSLGGAASEAFF
TGTGCCAGCAGTTTAGGAGGGGCCGCATCCGAAGCTTTCTTT
>TRBV7-8|.|.|TRBJ2-2
CASSSRLSGELFF
TGTGCCAGCAGCTCTCGTTTATCCGGGGAGCTGTTTTTT
>TRBV7-2|.|.|TRBJ2-7
CASSSSWTKTKQNSYEQYF
TGTGCCAGCAGCTCGTCTTGGACTAAAACGAAGCAGAATTCCTACGAGCAGTACTTC
>TRBV9|.|.|TRBJ2-1
CASSVRAGGPDEQFF
TGTGCCAGCAGCGTACGGGCAGGGGGGCCCGATGAGCAGTTCTTC
>TRBV5-5|.|TRBD2|TRBJ2-3
CASSLESGGRRTDTQYF
TGTGCCAGCAGCTTGGAGAGCGGCGGGAGGAGAACAGATACGCAGTATTTT
>TRBV25-1|.|.|TRBJ2-7
CASSVGLSFYEQYF
TGTGCCAGCAGTGTAGGGCTGTCTTTCTACGAGCAGTACTTC
>TRBV7-9|.|.|TRBJ1-1
CASSFWEVNTEAFF
TGTGCCAGCAGCTTTTGGGAAGTGAACACTGAAGCTTTCTTT
>TRBV5-1|.|.|TRBJ2-1
CASSLGDTDNEQFF
TGCGCCAGCAGCTTGGGCGACACCGACAATGAGCAGTTCTTC
>TRBV19|.|.|TRBJ2-3
CASKGQPSTDTQYF
TGTGCCAGTAAAGGACAGCCCAGCACAGATACGCAGTATTTT
>TRBV4-1|.|TRBD1|TRBJ1-3
CASSQFRQGNSGNTIYF
TGCGCCAGCAGCCAATTCCGACAGGGAAACTCTGGAAACACCATATATTTT
>TRBV6-1|.|TRBD1|TRBJ2-5
CASWDRGFGETQYF
TGTGCCAGTTGGGACAGGGGGTTTGGAGAGACCCAGTACTTC
>TRBV7-9|once|.|TRBJ1-2
CASSRTAVLGLGYTF
TGTGCCAGCAGCAGAACTGCCGTCTTAGGCCTAGGCTACACCTTC
>TRBV19|.|.|TRBJ2-7
CASSPRPPYEQYF
TGTGCCAGTAGTCCCCGCCCCCCTTACGAGCAGTACTTC
>TRBV25-1|.|.|TRBJ1-2
CASQGHSPLAGYTF
TGTGCCAGCCAGGGACATTCGCCTCTCGCGGGCTACACCTTC
>TRBV29-1|.|.|TRBJ2-7
CSVETRLEQYF
TGCAGCGTTGAAACCAGGCTCGAGCAGTACTTC
>TRBV6-4|.|.|TRBJ2-5
CASSDVHLVQQETQYF
TGTGCCAGCAGTGACGTCCACCTTGTGCAACAAGAGACCCAGTACTTC
>TRBV19|.|.|TRBJ1-3
CASSMTLVAGNTIYF
TGTGCCAGTAGTATGACCCTTGTTGCTGGAAACACCATATATTTT
>TRBV5-8|.|TRBD2|TRBJ2-2
CASSLIVTSGTGELFF
TGTGCCAGCAGCTTGATCGTAACTAGCGGGACCGGGGAGCTGTTTTTT
>TRBV15|.|.|TRBJ1-4
CATSEDGGPEKLFF
TGTGCCACCAGCGAGGACGGGGGGCCTGAAAAACTGTTTTTT
>TRBV7-9|once|.|TRBJ2-7
CASSFSPYEQYF
TGTGCCAGCAGCTTCTCCCCCTACGAGCAGTACTTC
>TRBV2|.|.|TRBJ2-2
CASSEAETNTGELFF
TGTGCCAGCAGTGAAGCAGAGACGAACACCGGGGAGCTGTTTTTT
>TRBV19|.|.|TRBJ2-5
CASRGPGVSQETQYF
TGTGCCAGTAGGGGGCCAGGGGTAAGCCAAGAGACCCAGTACTTC
>TRBV19|.|TRBD1|TRBJ2-5
CASSITNDPTHRGGGSFEETQYF
TGTGCCAGTAGTATAACTAACGACCCTACACACAGGGGTGGGGGAAGTTTTGAAGAGACCCAGTACTTC
>TRBV23-1|.|.|TRBJ2-7
CASTLGAEIYEQYF
TGCGCCAGCACCCTTGGGGCGGAGATCTACGAGCAGTACTTC
>TRBV15|.|TRBD2|TRBJ2-1
CATSRVTGTSGEQFF
TGTGCCACCAGCAGAGTCACCGGGACTAGCGGGGAGCAGTTCTTC
>TRBV28|.|.|TRBJ2-5
CASSLGLSREETQYF
TGTGCCAGCAGTTTAGGGCTATCGAGGGAAGAGACCCAGTACTTC
>TRBV30|.|.|TRBJ2-5
CAWSKTYQETQYF
TGTGCCTGGAGTAAGACGTACCAAGAGACCCAGTACTTC
>TRBV19|.|TRBD1|TRBJ2-7
CASGTGTGFEQYF
TGTGCCAGTGGAACCGGGACAGGGTTCGAGCAGTACTTC
>TRBV18|.|.|TRBJ1-3
CASSPRRGPNTIYF
TGTGCCAGCTCACCCAGGAGGGGTCCAAACACCATATATTTT
>TRBV28|.|.|TRBJ1-5
CASSWGGPNQPQHF
TGTGCCAGCAGTTGGGGGGGGCCTAATCAGCCCCAGCATTTT
>TRBV5-1|.|TRBD1|TRBJ2-1
CASSPGTGGYNEQFF
TGCGCCAGCAGCCCCGGGACAGGGGGCTACAATGAGCAGTTCTTC
>TRBV5-1|.|.|TRBJ2-3
CASSSQLAPDTQYF
TGCGCCAGCAGCTCACAACTAGCCCCAGATACGCAGTATTTT
>TRBV4-3|.|.|TRBJ1-4
CASSQDLQTRRGEKLFF
TGCGCCAGCAGCCAAGATCTACAGACGCGGCGAGGGGAAAAACTGTTTTTT